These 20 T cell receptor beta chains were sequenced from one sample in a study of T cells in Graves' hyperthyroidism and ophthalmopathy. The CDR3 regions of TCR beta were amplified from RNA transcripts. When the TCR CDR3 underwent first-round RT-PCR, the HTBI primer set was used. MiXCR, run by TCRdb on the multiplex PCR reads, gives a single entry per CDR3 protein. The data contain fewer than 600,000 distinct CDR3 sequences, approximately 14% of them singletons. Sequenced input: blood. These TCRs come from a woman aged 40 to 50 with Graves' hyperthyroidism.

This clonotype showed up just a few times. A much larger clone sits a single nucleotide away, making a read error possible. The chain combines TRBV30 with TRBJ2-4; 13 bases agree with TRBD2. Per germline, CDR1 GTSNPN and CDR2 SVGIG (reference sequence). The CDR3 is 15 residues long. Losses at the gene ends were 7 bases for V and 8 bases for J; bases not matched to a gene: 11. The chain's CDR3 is CAFTRTSGGEDIQYF. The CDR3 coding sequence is TGTGCCTTCACTCGGACTAGCGGGGGAGAAGACATTCAGTACTTC.

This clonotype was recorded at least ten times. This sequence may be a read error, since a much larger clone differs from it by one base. CDR3 coding DNA: TGTGCCAGCAGTGAATTGGGGCTCGATGACAATGAGCAGTTCTTC. It yields the protein CASSELGLDDNEQFF. The chain is built from TRBV2 and TRBJ2-1; weak D call: TRBD1 (5 bases). This CDR3 has 15 amino acids. Trimming took off 2 bases at V and 5 bases at J, with 13 bases between the two ends. The germline V gene has CDR1 SNHLY and CDR2 FYNNEI.

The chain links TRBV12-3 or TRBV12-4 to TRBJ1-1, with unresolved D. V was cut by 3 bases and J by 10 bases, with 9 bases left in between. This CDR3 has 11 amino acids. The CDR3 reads CASSLGMRAFF. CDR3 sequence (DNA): TGTGCCAGCAGTTTGGGGATGCGAGCTTTCTTT.

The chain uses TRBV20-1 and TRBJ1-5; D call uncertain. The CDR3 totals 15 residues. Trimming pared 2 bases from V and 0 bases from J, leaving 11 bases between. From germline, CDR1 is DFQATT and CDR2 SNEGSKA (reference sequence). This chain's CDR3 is CSARSREYSNQPQHF. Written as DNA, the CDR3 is TGCAGTGCTAGATCCCGGGAGTATAGCAATCAGCCCCAGCATTTT.

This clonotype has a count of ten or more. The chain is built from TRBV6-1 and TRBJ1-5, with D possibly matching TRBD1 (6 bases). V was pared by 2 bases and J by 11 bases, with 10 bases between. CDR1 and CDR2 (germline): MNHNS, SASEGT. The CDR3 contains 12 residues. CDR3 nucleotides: TGTGCCAGCAGTGAAACAGGGAGGTCCCAGCATTTT. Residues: CASSETGRSQHF.

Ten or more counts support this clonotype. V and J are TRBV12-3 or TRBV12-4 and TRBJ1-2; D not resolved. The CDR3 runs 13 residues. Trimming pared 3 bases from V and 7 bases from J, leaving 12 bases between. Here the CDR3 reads CASSFGPAVGYTF. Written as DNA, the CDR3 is TGTGCCAGCAGTTTTGGGCCTGCGGTTGGCTACACCTTC.

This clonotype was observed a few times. CDR3 DNA: TGTGCCAGCAGCCCACTAATTCGGAGCGGGGGTGATGAGCAGTTCTTC. This translates into CASSPLIRSGGDEQFF. This rearrangement joins TRBV4-2 to TRBJ2-1; 8 nucleotides agree with TRBD2. This CDR3 region has 16 residues. The V segment lost 4 bases and the J segment 8 bases; nucleotides outside the gene matches: 13. Per germline, CDR1 LGHNA and CDR2 YNFKEQ.

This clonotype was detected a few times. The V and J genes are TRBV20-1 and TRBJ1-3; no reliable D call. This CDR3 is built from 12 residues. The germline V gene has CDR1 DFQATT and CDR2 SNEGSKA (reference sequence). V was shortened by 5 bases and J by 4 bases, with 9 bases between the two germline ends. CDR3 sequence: CSALDEGNTIYF. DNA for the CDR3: TGCAGTGCTTTGGACGAGGGAAACACCATATATTTT.

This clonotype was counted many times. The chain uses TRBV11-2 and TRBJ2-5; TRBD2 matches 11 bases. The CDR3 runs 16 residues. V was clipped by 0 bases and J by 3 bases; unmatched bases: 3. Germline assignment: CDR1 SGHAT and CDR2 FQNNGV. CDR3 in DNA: TGTGCCAGCAGCTTAGACCTACTAGCGGGAGAAGAGACCCAGTACTTC. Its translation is CASSLDLLAGEETQYF.

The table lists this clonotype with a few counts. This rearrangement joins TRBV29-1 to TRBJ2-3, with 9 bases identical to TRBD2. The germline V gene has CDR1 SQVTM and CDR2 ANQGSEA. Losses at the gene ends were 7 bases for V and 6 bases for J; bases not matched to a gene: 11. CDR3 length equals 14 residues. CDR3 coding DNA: TGCAGCGGGACTAGCGATACCGGAGTGGATACGCAGTATTTT. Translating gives CSGTSDTGVDTQYF.

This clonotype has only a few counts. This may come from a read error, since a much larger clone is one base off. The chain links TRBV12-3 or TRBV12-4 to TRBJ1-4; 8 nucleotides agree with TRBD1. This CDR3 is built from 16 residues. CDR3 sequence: CVSSYVQGVTNEKLFF. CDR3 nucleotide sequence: TGTGTCAGCAGCTATGTACAGGGGGTAACTAATGAAAAACTGTTTTTT.

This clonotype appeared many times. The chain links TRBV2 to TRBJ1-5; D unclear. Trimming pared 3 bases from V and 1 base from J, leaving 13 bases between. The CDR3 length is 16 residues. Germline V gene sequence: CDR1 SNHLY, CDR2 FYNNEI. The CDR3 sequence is CASSDRSDRSNQPQHF. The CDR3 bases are TGTGCCAGCAGTGATAGGTCCGACCGAAGCAATCAGCCCCAGCATTTT.

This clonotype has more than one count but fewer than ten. As DNA, the CDR3 is TGTGCCAGCAGCTTAATGGTACTACAAGTGTTCAAAGAAAACAATGAGCAGTTCTTC. This translates into CASSLMVLQVFKENNEQFF. The chain uses TRBV7-8 and TRBJ2-1, with D hard to call. This CDR3 region has 19 residues. Trimming shortened V by 2 bases and J by 5 bases, and 25 bases separated the two germline ends. CDR1 is SGHVS and CDR2 is FQNEAQ in the germline V gene.

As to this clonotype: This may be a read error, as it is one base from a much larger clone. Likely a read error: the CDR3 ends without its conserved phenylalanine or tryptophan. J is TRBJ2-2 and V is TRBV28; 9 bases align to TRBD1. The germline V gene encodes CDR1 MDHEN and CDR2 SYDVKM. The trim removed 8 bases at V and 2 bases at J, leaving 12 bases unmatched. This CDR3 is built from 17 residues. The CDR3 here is CASQPPPGQGNTGELFS. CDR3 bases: TGTGCCAGCCAACCTCCTCCGGGACAGGGAAACACCGGGGAGCTGTTTTCT.

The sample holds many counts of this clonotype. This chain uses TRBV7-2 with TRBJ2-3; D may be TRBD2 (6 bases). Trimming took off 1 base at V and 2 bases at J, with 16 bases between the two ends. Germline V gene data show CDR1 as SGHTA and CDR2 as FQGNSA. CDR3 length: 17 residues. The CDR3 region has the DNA TGTGCCAGCAGCTTAGAAGGTAGCGGCTTCAACACAGATACGCAGTATTTT. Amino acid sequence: CASSLEGSGFNTDTQYF. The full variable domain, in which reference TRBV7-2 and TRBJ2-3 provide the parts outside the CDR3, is GAGVSQSPSNKVTEKGKDVELRCDPISGHTALYWYRQSLGQGLEFLIYFQGNSAPDKSGLPSDRFSAERTGGSVSTLTIQRTQQEDSAVYLCASSLEGSGFNTDTQYFGPGTRLTVL.

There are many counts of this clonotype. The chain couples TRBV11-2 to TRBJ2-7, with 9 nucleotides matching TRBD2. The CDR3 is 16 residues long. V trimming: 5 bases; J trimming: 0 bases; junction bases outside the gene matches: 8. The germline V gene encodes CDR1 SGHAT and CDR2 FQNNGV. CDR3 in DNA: TGTGCCAGCAGCCCGTGGACTAGCGCGAGCTCCTACGAGCAGTACTTC. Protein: CASSPWTSASSYEQYF.

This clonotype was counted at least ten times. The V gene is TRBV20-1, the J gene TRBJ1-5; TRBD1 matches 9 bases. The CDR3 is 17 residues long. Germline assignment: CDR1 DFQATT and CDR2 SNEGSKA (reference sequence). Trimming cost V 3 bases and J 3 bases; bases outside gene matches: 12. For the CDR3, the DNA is TGCAGTGCTAGGGGGATTCCGGGACAGGGCTCCAATCAGCCCCAGCATTTT. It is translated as CSARGIPGQGSNQPQHF.

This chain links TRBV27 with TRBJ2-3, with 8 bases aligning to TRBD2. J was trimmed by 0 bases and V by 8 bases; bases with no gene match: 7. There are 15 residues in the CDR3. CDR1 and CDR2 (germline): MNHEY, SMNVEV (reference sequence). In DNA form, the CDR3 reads TGTGCCAGCTCCGTTAGCGGGATCAGCACAGATACGCAGTATTTT. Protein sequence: CASSVSGISTDTQYF.

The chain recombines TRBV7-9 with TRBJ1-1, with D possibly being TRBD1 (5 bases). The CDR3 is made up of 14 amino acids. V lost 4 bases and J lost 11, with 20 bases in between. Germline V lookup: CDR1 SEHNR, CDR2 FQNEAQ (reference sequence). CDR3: CASSWALEGTTAFF. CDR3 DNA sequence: TGTGCCAGCAGCTGGGCCCTGGAAGGGACGACCGCTTTCTTT.

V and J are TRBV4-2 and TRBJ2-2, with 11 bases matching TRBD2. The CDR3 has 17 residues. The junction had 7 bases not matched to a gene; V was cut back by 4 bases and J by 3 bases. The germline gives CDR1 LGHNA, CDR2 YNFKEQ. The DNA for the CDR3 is TGTGCCAGCAGCCGAAAACTAGCGGGAGTGGACACCGGGGAGCTGTTTTTT. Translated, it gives CASSRKLAGVDTGELFF.